This T cell receptor (beta chain) was sequenced during a study of blood T cell repertoires in COVID-19. Study background: Specimens from acute and convalescent COVID-19 originated in the United States, Italy and Spain.

This clone was found a few times. Assay: immunoSEQ multiplex PCR; the TCRdb copy retains only in-frame clones and omits some. The table includes some 330,000 clones, 92% detected once. Germline V lookup: CDR1 SGHAT, CDR2 FQNNGV. This CDR3 comprises 16 residues. With 5 bases removed from V and 2 bases from J, the gap between germline ends came to 16 bases. This receptor was obtained from a woman in her thirties who had recovered from COVID-19. Sequencing was performed on PBMCs or T cells enriched from blood (not recorded which). This chain joins TRBV11-2 and TRBJ2-4; possible D gene TRBD2, 6 bases. The CDR3 DNA follows: TGTGCCAGCAGCACGGGACTTAACCTACCCAAAAACATTCAGTACTTC. Protein sequence: CASSTGLNLPKNIQYF.